This T cell receptor beta chain was identified during a study of blood T cell repertoires in COVID-19. In the study overall: PBMCs, B-cell-depleted T cells, or T cells were the source of the cDNA or gDNA that made up the material.

As processed by the authors: Amplification with reference gene primers provided the estimates of nucleated cell counts. Assay: immunoSEQ multiplex PCR; the TCRdb copy retains only in-frame clones and omits some. V, J and clone size were drawn from that table, and D and trimming were deduced from the DNA. This sample carries some 150,000 clones, roughly 90% of them seen once, and the ten largest clones take 2.3%. The V gene's germline CDR1 is SGDLS and CDR2 YYNGEE. The CDR3 length is 16 residues. V lost 0 bases and J 6 bases, leaving 17 bases between the germline ends. Sequenced sample: peripheral blood. The sequence came from a human donor in a cohort sampled during active COVID-19. This chain connects TRBV9 to TRBJ2-3; D might be TRBD1 (5 bases). The CDR3: CASSVVAGPSPDTQYF. As DNA, the CDR3 is TGTGCCAGCAGCGTAGTGGCAGGGCCATCGCCGGATACGCAGTATTTT.